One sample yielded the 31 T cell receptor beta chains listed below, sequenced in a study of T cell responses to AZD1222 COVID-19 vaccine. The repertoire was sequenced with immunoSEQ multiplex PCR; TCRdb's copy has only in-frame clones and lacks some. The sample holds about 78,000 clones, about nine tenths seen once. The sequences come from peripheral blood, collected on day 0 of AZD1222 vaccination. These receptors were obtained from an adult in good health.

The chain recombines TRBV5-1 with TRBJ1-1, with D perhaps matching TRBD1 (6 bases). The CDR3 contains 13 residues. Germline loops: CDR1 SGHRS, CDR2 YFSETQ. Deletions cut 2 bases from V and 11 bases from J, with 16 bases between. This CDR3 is CASSFPQGRRAFF. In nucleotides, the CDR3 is TGCGCCAGCAGCTTCCCTCAGGGGCGGAGGGCTTTCTTT. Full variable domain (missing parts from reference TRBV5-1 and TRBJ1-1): KAGVTQTPRYLIKTRGQQVTLSCSPISGHRSVSWYQQTPGQGLQFLFEYFSETQRNKGNFPGRFSGRQFSNSRSEMNVSTLELGDSALYLCASSFPQGRRAFFGQGTRLTVV.

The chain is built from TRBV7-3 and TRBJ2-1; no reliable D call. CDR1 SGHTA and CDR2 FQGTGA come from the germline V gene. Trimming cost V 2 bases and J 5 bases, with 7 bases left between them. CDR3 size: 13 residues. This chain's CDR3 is CASSLGPDNEQFF. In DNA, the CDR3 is TGTGCCAGCAGCTTAGGACCGGACAATGAGCAGTTCTTC.

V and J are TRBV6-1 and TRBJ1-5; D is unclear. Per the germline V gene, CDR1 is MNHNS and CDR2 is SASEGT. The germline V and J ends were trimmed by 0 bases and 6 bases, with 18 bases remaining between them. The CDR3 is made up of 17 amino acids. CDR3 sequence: CASSEALWSRSSQPQHF. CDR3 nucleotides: TGTGCCAGCAGTGAAGCGCTCTGGAGTCGCTCGAGTCAGCCCCAGCATTTT.

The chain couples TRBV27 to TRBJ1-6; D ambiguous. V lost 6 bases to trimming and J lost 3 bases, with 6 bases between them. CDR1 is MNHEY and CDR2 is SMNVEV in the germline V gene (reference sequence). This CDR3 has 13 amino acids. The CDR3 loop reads CASRLGYNSPLHF. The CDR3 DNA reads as TGTGCCAGCAGGCTCGGCTATAATTCACCCCTCCACTTT.

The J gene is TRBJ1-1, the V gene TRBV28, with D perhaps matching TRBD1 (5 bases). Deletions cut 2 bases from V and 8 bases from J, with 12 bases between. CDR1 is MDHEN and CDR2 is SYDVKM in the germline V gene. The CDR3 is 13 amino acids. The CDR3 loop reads CASSLRGQSEAFF. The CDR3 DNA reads TGTGCCAGCAGTTTAAGGGGTCAGTCCGAAGCTTTCTTT.

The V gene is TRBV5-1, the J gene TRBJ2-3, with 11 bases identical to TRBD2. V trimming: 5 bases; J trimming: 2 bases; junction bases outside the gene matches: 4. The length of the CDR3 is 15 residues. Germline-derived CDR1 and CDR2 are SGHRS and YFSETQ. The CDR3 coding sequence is TGCGCCAGCAGGGGGACTAGCGGCCCCACAGATACGCAGTATTTT. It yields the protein CASRGTSGPTDTQYF. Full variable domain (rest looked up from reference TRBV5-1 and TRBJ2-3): KAGVTQTPRYLIKTRGQQVTLSCSPISGHRSVSWYQQTPGQGLQFLFEYFSETQRNKGNFPGRFSGRQFSNSRSEMNVSTLELGDSALYLCASRGTSGPTDTQYFGPGTRLTVL.

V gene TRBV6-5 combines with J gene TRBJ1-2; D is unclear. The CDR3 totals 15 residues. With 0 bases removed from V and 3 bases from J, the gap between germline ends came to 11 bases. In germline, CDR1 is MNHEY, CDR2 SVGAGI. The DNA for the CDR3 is TGTGCCAGCAGTTACTCGAGGGCGCTGCACTATGGCTACACCTTC. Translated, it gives CASSYSRALHYGYTF.

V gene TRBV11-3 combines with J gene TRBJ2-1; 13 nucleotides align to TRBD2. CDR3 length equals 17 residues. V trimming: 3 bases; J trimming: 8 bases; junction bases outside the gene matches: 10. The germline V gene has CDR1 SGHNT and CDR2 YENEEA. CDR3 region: CASSFRSGLAGVDEQFF. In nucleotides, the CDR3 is TGTGCCAGCAGCTTCCGATCCGGACTAGCGGGAGTGGATGAGCAGTTCTTC.

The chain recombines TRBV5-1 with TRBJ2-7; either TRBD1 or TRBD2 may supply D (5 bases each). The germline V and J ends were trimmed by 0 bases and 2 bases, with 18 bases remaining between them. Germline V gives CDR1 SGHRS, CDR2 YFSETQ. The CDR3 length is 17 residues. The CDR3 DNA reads TGCGCCAGCAGCTTGGCGGCCGGGACGGCGGGCCCCTACGAGCAGTACTTC. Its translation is CASSLAAGTAGPYEQYF.

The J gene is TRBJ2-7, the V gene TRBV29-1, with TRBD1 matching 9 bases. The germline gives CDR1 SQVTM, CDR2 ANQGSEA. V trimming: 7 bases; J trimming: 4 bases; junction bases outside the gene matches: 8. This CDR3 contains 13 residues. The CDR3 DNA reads TGCAGCGCCCAGACAGGGGGAGGTTACGAGCAGTACTTC. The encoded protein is CSAQTGGGYEQYF.

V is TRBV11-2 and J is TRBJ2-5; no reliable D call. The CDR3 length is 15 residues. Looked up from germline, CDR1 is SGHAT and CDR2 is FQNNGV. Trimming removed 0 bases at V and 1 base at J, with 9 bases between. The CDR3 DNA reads TGTGCCAGCAGCTTAGAAATAGGGCCCCAAGAGACCCAGTACTTC. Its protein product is CASSLEIGPQETQYF. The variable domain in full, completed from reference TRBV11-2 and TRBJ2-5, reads EAGVAQSPRYKIIEKRQSVAFWCNPISGHATLYWYQQILGQGPKLLIQFQNNGVVDDSQLPKDRFSAERLKGVDSTLKIQPAKLEDSAVYLCASSLEIGPQETQYFGPGTRLLVL.

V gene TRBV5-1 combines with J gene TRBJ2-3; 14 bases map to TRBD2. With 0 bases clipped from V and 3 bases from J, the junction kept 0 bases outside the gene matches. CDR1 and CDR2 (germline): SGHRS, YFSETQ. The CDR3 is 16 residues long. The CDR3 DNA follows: TGCGCCAGCAGCTTGGGACTAGCGGGAGGGACAGATACGCAGTATTTT. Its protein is CASSLGLAGGTDTQYF.

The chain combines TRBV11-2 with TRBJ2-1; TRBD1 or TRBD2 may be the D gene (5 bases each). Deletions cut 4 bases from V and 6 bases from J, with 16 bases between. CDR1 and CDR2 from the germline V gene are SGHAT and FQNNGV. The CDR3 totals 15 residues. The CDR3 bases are TGTGCCAGCAGCTCCATTGGGGGACCCTTCAATGAGCAGTTCTTC. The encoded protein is CASSSIGGPFNEQFF. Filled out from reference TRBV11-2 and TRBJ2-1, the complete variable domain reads EAGVAQSPRYKIIEKRQSVAFWCNPISGHATLYWYQQILGQGPKLLIQFQNNGVVDDSQLPKDRFSAERLKGVDSTLKIQPAKLEDSAVYLCASSSIGGPFNEQFFGPGTRLTVL.

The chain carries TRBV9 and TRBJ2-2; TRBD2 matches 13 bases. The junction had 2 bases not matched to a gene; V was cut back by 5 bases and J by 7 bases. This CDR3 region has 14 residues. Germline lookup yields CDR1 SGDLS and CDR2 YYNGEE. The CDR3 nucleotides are TGTGCCAGCAGACTAGCGGGAGGGAGCGGGGAGCTGTTTTTT. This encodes CASRLAGGSGELFF.

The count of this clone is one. CDR3 DNA sequence: TGTGCCAGCACCCCCGGAGGGGCATCCTACAATGAGCAGTTCTTC. Protein product: CASTPGGASYNEQFF. This chain links TRBV11-3 with TRBJ2-1, with a possible D match to TRBD2 (6 bases). The V gene's germline CDR1 is SGHNT and CDR2 YENEEA. The CDR3 consists of 15 residues. The V and J ends lost 7 bases and 1 base respectively, with 14 bases between them.

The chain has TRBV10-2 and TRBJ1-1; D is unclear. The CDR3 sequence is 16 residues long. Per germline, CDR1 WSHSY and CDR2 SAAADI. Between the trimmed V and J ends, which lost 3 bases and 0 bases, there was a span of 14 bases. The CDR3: CASSDTRANMNTEAFF. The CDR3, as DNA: TGCGCCAGCAGTGATACGAGGGCCAACATGAACACTGAAGCTTTCTTT.

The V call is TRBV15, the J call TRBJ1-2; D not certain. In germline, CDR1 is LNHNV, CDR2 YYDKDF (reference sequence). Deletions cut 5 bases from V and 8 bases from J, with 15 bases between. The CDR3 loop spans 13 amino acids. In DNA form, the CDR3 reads TGTGCCACCAGCCGGGAGTCGGTAGGAGGCTACACCTTC. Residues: CATSRESVGGYTF.

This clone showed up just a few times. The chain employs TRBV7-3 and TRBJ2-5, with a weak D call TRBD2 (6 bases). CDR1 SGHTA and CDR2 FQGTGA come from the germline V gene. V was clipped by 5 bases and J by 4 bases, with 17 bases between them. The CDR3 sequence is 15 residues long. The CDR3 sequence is CASSLRSGRRETQYF. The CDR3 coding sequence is TGTGCCAGCAGCCTCCGGAGCGGGCGGAGAGAGACCCAGTACTTC.

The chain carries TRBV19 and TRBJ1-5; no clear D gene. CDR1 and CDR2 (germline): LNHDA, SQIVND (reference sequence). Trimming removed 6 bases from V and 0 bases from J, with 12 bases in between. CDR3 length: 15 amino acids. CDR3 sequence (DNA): TGTGCCAGTAGACTACAACAGATTAGCAATCAGCCCCAGCATTTT. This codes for CASRLQQISNQPQHF.

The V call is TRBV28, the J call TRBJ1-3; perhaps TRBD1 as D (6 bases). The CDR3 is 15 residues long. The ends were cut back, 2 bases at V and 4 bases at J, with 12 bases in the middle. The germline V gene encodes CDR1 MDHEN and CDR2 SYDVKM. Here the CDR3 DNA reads TGTGCCAGCAGTTTACGGGGGGCGCAGGGAAACACCATATATTTT. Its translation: CASSLRGAQGNTIYF.

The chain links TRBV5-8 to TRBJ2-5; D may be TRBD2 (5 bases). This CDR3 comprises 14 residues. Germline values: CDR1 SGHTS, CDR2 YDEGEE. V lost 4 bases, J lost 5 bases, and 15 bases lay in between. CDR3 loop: CASSPGGGWETQYF. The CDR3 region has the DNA TGTGCCAGCAGCCCCGGCGGAGGCTGGGAGACCCAGTACTTC.

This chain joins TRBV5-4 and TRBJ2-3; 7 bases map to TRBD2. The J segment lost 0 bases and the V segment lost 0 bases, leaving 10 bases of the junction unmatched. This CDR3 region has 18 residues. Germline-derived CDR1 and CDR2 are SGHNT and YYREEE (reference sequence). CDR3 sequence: CASSLAPGGSSSTDTQYF. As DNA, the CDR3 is TGTGCCAGCAGCTTGGCCCCTGGCGGGAGTTCTAGCACAGATACGCAGTATTTT.

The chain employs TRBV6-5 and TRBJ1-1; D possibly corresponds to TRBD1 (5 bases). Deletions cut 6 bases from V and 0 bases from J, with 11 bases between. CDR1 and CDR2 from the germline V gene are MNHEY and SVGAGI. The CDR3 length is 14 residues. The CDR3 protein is CASRVLRVNTEAFF. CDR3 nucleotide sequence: TGTGCCAGCAGGGTCCTCAGGGTGAACACTGAAGCTTTCTTT.

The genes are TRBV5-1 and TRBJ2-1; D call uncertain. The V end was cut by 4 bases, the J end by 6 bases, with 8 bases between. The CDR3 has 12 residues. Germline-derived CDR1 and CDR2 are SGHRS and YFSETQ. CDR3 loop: CASSVVANEQFF. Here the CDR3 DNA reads TGCGCCAGCAGCGTCGTAGCCAATGAGCAGTTCTTC.

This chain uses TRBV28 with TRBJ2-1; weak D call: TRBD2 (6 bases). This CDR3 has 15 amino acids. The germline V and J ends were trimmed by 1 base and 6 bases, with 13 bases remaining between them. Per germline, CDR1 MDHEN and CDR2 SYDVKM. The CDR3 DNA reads TGTGCCAGCAGTTTATACGGAGGGGACCGCAATGAGCAGTTCTTC. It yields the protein CASSLYGGDRNEQFF.

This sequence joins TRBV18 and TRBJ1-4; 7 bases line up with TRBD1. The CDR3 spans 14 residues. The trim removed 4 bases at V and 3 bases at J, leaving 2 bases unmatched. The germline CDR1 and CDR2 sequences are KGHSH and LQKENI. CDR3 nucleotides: TGTGCCAGCTCACAGGGGGCGGCTAATGAAAAACTGTTTTTT. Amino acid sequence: CASSQGAANEKLFF.

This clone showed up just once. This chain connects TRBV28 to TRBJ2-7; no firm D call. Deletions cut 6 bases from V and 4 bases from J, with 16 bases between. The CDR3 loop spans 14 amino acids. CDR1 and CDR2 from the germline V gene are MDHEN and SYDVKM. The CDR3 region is CASRIRRDWYEQYF. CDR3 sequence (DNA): TGTGCCAGCAGGATCCGTAGGGATTGGTACGAGCAGTACTTC.

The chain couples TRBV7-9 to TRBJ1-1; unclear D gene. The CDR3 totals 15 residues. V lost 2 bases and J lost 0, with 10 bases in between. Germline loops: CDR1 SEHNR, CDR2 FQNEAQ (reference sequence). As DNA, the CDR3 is TGTGCCAGCAGCTTAATGACGCTCATGAACACTGAAGCTTTCTTT. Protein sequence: CASSLMTLMNTEAFF. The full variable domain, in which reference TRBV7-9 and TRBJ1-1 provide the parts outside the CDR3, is DTGVSQNPRHKITKRGQNVTFRCDPISEHNRLYWYRQTLGQGPEFLTYFQNEAQLEKSRLLSDRFSAERPKGSFSTLEIQRTEQGDSAMYLCASSLMTLMNTEAFFGQGTRLTVV.

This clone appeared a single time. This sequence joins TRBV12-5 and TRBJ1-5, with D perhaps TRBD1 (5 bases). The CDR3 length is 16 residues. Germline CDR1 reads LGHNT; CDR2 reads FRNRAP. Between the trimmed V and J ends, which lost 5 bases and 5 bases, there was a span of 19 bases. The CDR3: CASGVYLGHPDQPQHF. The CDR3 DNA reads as TGTGCTAGTGGTGTATACCTAGGACACCCCGATCAGCCCCAGCATTTT.

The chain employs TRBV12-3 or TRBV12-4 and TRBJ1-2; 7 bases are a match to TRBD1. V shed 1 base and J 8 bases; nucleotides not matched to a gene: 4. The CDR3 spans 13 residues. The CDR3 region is CASSLDQGGGYTF. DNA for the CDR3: TGTGCCAGCAGTTTAGATCAAGGGGGCGGCTACACCTTC.

The CDR3 DNA reads TGTGCCAGCAGTTGGAGAGGGGAAGCTTTCTTT. Translated: CASSWRGEAFF. V is TRBV6-2 or TRBV6-3 and J is TRBJ1-1; D unclear. Trimming pared 4 bases from V and 8 bases from J, leaving 8 bases between. CDR1 is MNHEY and CDR2 is SVGEGT in the germline V gene. The CDR3 totals 11 residues.